Listed below are T cell receptor beta chains from one sample, sequenced in a study of cytomegalovirus exposure and HLA in healthy donors. TCRdb keeps only in-frame clones here, not all; method: immunoSEQ multiplex PCR. This table holds a few hundred thousand clones, 80% to 95% found once. The specimen was PBMCs. The receptor source for this set is a girl aged 2 to 9 in good health and CMV-seronegative. Both conserved end residues are part of each CDR3. Each record gives: D gene, J gene, clone size, V gene, CDR3 DNA, CDR3 protein. The D gene is left open where the match is weak. Clone size, where shown, is once, few, many, or a class for clones that have expanded.

>NA|TRBJ1-1|NA|TRBV19
TGTGCCAGTAGTAGCCAGAAAAACACTGAAGCTTTCTTT
CASSSQKNTEAFF
>TRBD2|TRBJ2-7|NA|TRBV4-2
TGTGCCAGCAGCCAAGAACTAGCGGGGGGCCTCTACGAGCAGTACTTC
CASSQELAGGLYEQYF
>NA|TRBJ2-3|once|TRBV7-2
NA
CASSYRVAGGTYF
>NA|TRBJ2-3|NA|TRBV7-7
TGTGCTAGCAGCCTTGGAGGGCCCACAGATACGCAGTATTTT
CASSLGGPTDTQYF
>TRBD1|TRBJ2-7|once|TRBV18
TGTGCCAGCTCACCACCGCCGCCGATAGGGGGCCGCTACGAGCAGTACTTC
CASSPPPPIGGRYEQYF
>TRBD1|TRBJ1-5|NA|TRBV28
TGTGCCAGCATCTATAGGACAGGAGGCCAGCCCCAGCATTTT
CASIYRTGGQPQHF
>NA|TRBJ2-2|NA|TRBV5-1
TGCGCCAGCAGTCCAGCGGTTGGGAACGGGGAGCTGTTTTTT
CASSPAVGNGELFF
>TRBD1|TRBJ2-3|NA|TRBV7-9
TGTGCCAGCAGCTTCCCACCGGACAGGGGGTATGGCACAGATACGCAGTATTTT
CASSFPPDRGYGTDTQYF
>TRBD2|TRBJ2-3|NA|TRBV2
TGTGCCAGCAGTGTCGTGGCGGGGGGCACAGATACGCAGTATTTT
CASSVVAGGTDTQYF
>TRBD2|TRBJ2-7|NA|TRBV9
TGTGCCAGCAGCACCCGGACTAGCGGGGGGCTATACGAGCAGTACTTC
CASSTRTSGGLYEQYF
>NA|TRBJ2-7|once|TRBV13
TGTGCCAGCAGCTTCCAAACAGGGTACCATTACGAGCAGTACTTC
CASSFQTGYHYEQYF
>TRBD2|TRBJ2-3|NA|TRBV7-9
TGTGCCAGCAGCTTAGGGGACTACGACTGTTTT
CASSLGDYDCF
>NA|TRBJ1-1|NA|TRBV5-1
TGCGCCAGCAGAATCGGCGGGGGGGAGATACAAGCTTTCTTT
CASRIGGGEIQAFF
>TRBD2|TRBJ2-3|NA|TRBV7-6
TGTGCCAGCAGCTCCCCGGGACTAGCAGATACAGATACGCAGTATTTT
CASSSPGLADTDTQYF
>TRBD2|TRBJ2-3|NA|TRBV2
TGTGCCAGCAGTGAAATCGGGACTAGCGGGAGCGAGGAAACAGATACGCAGTATTTT
CASSEIGTSGSEETDTQYF
>TRBD1|TRBJ1-2|NA|TRBV27
TGTGCCAGCAGTCCCCCGACAGGGAACTATGGCTACACCTTC
CASSPPTGNYGYTF
>TRBD2|TRBJ2-7|once|TRBV29-1
TGCAGCGCGGGGGGGGTCGAGCAGTACTTC
CSAGGVEQYF
>TRBD2|TRBJ2-3|once|TRBV13
TGTGCCAGCAGCTGGACTAGCGGGAGCACAGATACGCAGTATTTT
CASSWTSGSTDTQYF
>NA|TRBJ2-1|NA|TRBV19
TGTGCCAGTAGTGGGGCGGACCGCCGCAATTTCAATGAGCAGTTCTTC
CASSGADRRNFNEQFF
>NA|TRBJ2-1|NA|TRBV28
TGTGCCAGCAGTTCACCTACAGTAAACAATGAGCAGTTCTTC
CASSSPTVNNEQFF
>NA|TRBJ1-2|NA|TRBV19
TGTGCCAGTAGTATTAACGGGGGTGACTATGGCTACACCTTC
CASSINGGDYGYTF
>NA|TRBJ1-2|few|TRBV29-1
TGCAGTCATAACAGGTGCCCGTACTATGGCTACACCTTC
CSHNRCPYYGYTF
>NA|TRBJ2-1|once|TRBV25-1
TGTGCCAGCAGTGAACGGGTCTACAATGAGCAGTTCTTC
CASSERVYNEQFF
>TRBD2|TRBJ2-5|NA|TRBV2
TGTGCCAGCAGTGATTTTGAGGGAGGGCAAGAGACCCAGTACTTC
CASSDFEGGQETQYF